This T cell receptor beta chain was retrieved from a study of CD8 T cells in Susac syndrome. General study results and limits: It was acknowledged by the study that relatively few individuals were included in its TCR sequencing and HLA analysis.

Germline values: CDR1 SNHLY, CDR2 FYNNEI. The V and J ends lost 5 bases and 5 bases respectively, with 13 bases between them. The CDR3 is 14 amino acids. As concerns this clonotype: Its antigen is still unknown.

Random hexamers were used to reverse transcribe the RNA input (about 0.45 to 1 ug). Coverage of TCR beta CDR3 amplification by immunoSEQ multiplex PCR extended to 54 Vbeta and 13 Jbeta. In TCRdb, the immunoSEQ multiplex PCR reads were re-called with MiXCR into one record per CDR3 protein. The sample has some 130,000 distinct CDR3 sequences, 95% seen once. TCR beta sequencing covered blood CD8+ and CD4+ T cells. This clonotype was obtained from a human donor with Susac syndrome. Specimen: CD8+ T cells from PBMCs. V and J are TRBV2 and TRBJ2-1; no firm D call. CDR3 coding DNA: TGTGCCAGCAGTCCGCCGGACGTGAACAATGAGCAGTTCTTC. This gives the protein CASSPPDVNNEQFF.